This TCR beta chain was sequenced for a study of cytomegalovirus exposure and HLA in healthy donors (dated by TCRdb to 2017 to 2019). Background on the whole study: In an earlier analysis of under 750 of the donors, less than 350 Gb of sequence data and some 120 million unique TCR beta sequences from 150 million to 200 million T cells were reported. The study was designed to test whether signatures of past pathogen exposure could be identified by cataloging public T cell receptors. HLA typing covered class I and class II loci at four-digit resolution. To predict cytomegalovirus infection status, the study brought together high-throughput TCR immunosequencing, statistical association of individual TCRs with disease status, and machine learning. The later analysis used no new phenotypic data to find candidate immune exposures, relying instead on TCR beta sequences and their occurrence across donors. The T cell repertoires of 666 subjects were profiled by immunosequencing and related to cytomegalovirus serostatus. Every repertoire in the discovery cohort had been generated on one and the same sequencing platform. The genetic ancestry cluster associated with self-reported Caucasian donors included 70% to 85% of the 300 to 400 genotyped donors. Several DR-DQ haplotypes were handled as single units for association and clustering because linkage in the cohort was strong. Across some 400 genotyped donors of the cohort, an average of about 240,000 unique TCR beta nucleotide sequences per donor were sequenced, and roughly 17% of those sequences were non-productive. An earlier analysis of fewer than 750 of the donors used high-throughput TCR beta sequencing to judge whether each TCR beta V gene segment behaved as functional or pseudogenic. A later genetic analysis took genome-wide SNP genotypes for about 60% of the roughly 670 donors and used that subset as a discovery cohort. In a later analysis, previously published TCR beta repertoires from 600 to 850 donors were re-analyzed and high-resolution HLA genotyping was added so that TCR occurrence patterns could be studied. An early release covering roughly 640 HLA-typed donors comprised around 300 gigabases of sequencing data and 85 million or so unique TCR sequences. In addition to the first cohort of roughly 700 subjects, a separate validation cohort of 130 or so different subjects was used. Donor age, sex, ethnicity and CMV serostatus were collected together with the repertoire data. Typing coverage varied by locus: roughly 620-640 donors for A, B, C, DRB1 and DQB1; around 560 for DQA1; over 600 for DPA1; around 450 for DPB1.

Results the study describes overall, beyond this receptor: At a false discovery rate of 0.05, a later analysis linked 16,000 or so TCR beta sequences to specific HLA alleles. A cluster of highly shared sequence variants was judged likely to represent a technical artifact of the sequencing pipeline. V-gene and J-gene trimming of TCR beta chains was associated with a missense DCLRE1C variant in a later genetic analysis, and the association was replicated in an independent cohort. A later analysis found that HLA-associated TCR beta chains were more clonally expanded and had lower generation probabilities than equally common non-associated chains. The authors suggested that the approach could potentially be generalized to other disease states and immunological phenotypes. In an earlier analysis of fewer than 750 of the donors, most TCR beta V segments were observed in productive rearrangements about 90% or about 30% of the time, broadly matching IMGT annotations. Presence/absence analyses assumed roughly uniform sequencing depth across donors, an assumption that may not hold. While some public TCRs were present in many individuals, most TCR sequences turned up only very rarely across donors. Three of the identified cytomegalovirus-associated TCR beta chains were confirmed in vitro to be specific for cytomegalovirus antigens. A later analysis reported that several top co-occurrence clusters appeared linked to parvovirus B19, influenza, CMV and Epstein-Barr virus. The cohort was sequenced for TCR beta chains only, and without alpha or paired-chain data the features that could be detected were limited. The study gave a list of over 150 TCR beta chains associated with cytomegalovirus. Because HLA typing was unavailable for some donors at each locus, only the typed subset was used in association tests. Some IMGT-functional V segments, including TRBV6-2 and TRBV6-3, could not be told apart with the 87-base-pair reads, so those segments were excluded. A further reported finding was that TCR beta sequences accurately predicted the HLA-A and HLA-B alleles for most subjects in the first cohort. In a later genetic analysis, fewer N-insertions in productive TCRs were reported among donors in an Asian-associated ancestry cluster than the approximately 670-donor mean. In a later analysis, most CMV-associated TCR beta chains were found to appear HLA-restricted, with HLA associations seemingly driven largely by CMV exposure. In a later analysis, TCR association rates were found to vary across HLA loci, with the most associated TCRs seen for DRB1 alleles and the fewest for HLA-C alleles. Assigning TCR associations to individual alleles was difficult when HLA alleles, especially DR and DQ, strongly co-occurred. Linkage disequilibrium might explain the correlated functional status among segregating V segments, but an unknown experimental factor could not be excluded. Because counts were too low, 15 to 20 rarely observed V segments, including chromosome 9 orphons, were excluded from the earlier analysis of fewer than 650 of the donors. The classifier was reported to diagnose cytomegalovirus status with high specificity and sensitivity in both the original cohort and the validation cohort. Immune exposure information for the cohort was limited to CMV serostatus.

The cohort was made up of 500 to 850 healthy bone marrow donors. All cohort members were sampled while nominally healthy, although unrecorded immune exposures were likely present. The donor was CMV seronegative and belonged to the group of around 350 seronegative cohort members. A peripheral blood sample was provided by each donor, and peripheral blood mononuclear cells were used for TCR beta sequencing. Genomic DNA was extracted from the blood cell samples with the Qiagen DNeasy Blood Extraction Kit. Of note for this clone: No antigen is known for it. The record has no base qualities; no much larger clone is one base away.

Libraries were built with the immunoSEQ multiplex PCR assay. For the multiplex PCR, a mixture combining 60 forward primers for TCR Vbeta segments and 13 reverse primers for TCR Jbeta segments was used. The CDR3 region of rearranged TCR beta genes was amplified from genomic DNA by a multiplex PCR assay. Amplified TCR beta libraries were sequenced as 87-base-pair reads on the Illumina HiSeq System. The paper's data handling went like this. A later analysis counted tens of millions of unique TCR beta chains across the 690 or so repertoires, and around 9.9 million of these chains were shared by at least two donors. A nearest-neighbor algorithm error-corrected the raw reads and collapsed the reads into unique sequences, merging closely related sequences to remove PCR and sequencing errors. CDR3 sequences were aligned to IMGT reference sequences to assign V, D and J gene segments. For a sequence to be retained, a match of at least six nucleotides was required to both a V gene segment and a J gene segment. Rearrangements were called productive when the CDR3 lacked stop codons and stayed in frame with V and J; all others were non-productive. CDR3 was defined according to IMGT convention as the region running from the second conserved V-encoded cysteine to the conserved J-encoded phenylalanine. The earlier analysis of some 550 of the donors excluded any sequence lacking an unambiguous match to a single V gene segment. An earlier analysis of 500 to 700 of the donors classified V segments as functional when productive rearrangements were above 56.7% and as segregating when the standard deviation between donors was above 5%. To diagnose cytomegalovirus status from the catalog of TCR beta chain sequences, a statistical classification framework was built. V and J gene assignment, in a later analysis, came from comparing TCR nucleotide sequences with IMGT/GENE-DB human TR gene sequences. Using the TCRdist pipeline, a later analysis assigned CDR3 sequences along with most-parsimonious VDJ recombination scenarios. A later analysis defined each TCR beta chain by its CDR3 amino acid sequence plus V-gene family, and excluded reads lacking a unique V-gene family. In a later analysis, 550 to 650 highly shared, low-generation-probability nucleotide sequences were removed to address suspected cross-contamination and a sequencing artifact. In a later analysis, a clonal expansion index for each public chain was calculated from normalized within-repertoire ranks of inferred template counts. In a later analysis, generation probabilities were computed with a VDJ recombination model fitted to out-of-frame rearrangements, and the resulting probabilities were checked against IGoR. In a later analysis, TCR-TCR, TCR-HLA and TCR-CMV co-occurrence was scored with hypergeometric tests, and a repertoire-size bias correction was applied to TCR pairs. A later analysis estimated false discovery rates by permuting HLA or CMV assignments 20 times. In a later analysis, co-occurring TCRs were grouped with DBSCAN, and TCRdist sequence similarity was added when clustering was performed within HLA-allele-positive subsets. Repertoires with fewer than 30,000 or more than 120,000 public chains were left out of co-occurrence clustering, as were five repertoires with anomalous nucleotide sharing. The source is immuneACCESS, and TCRdb retained only in-frame sequences with V and J called. Part of the clones is not carried over; for the studies checked, unresolved V genes explain less than half of this, and the remainder is unexplained. That table is the source of V, J and clone size, and D and trimming were worked out from the DNA. The sample has around 130,000 clones on record, around 8.5% of them singletons. 4.5% to 5.5% of the sample lies in the top ten.

CDR1 and CDR2, looked up from the germline V gene, are SNHLY and FYNNEI. V loses 3 bases at its end and J loses 5 bases; junction bases beyond the gene matches: 3. Reading from cysteine to phenylalanine, the CDR3 counts 14 amino acids. CDR3 DNA only is kept here, 42 bases in frame from base 1. The sample was PBMCs. This receptor was identified in a man aged 40-49 years in good health and CMV-seronegative. In this chain, TRBV2 is recombined with TRBJ1-5, with 8 middle bases fitting TRBD1. The CDR3 reads as follows: CASSDGQGHQPQHF. The sequenced DNA is TGTGCCAGCAGTGACGGACAGGGTCATCAGCCCCAGCATTTT.